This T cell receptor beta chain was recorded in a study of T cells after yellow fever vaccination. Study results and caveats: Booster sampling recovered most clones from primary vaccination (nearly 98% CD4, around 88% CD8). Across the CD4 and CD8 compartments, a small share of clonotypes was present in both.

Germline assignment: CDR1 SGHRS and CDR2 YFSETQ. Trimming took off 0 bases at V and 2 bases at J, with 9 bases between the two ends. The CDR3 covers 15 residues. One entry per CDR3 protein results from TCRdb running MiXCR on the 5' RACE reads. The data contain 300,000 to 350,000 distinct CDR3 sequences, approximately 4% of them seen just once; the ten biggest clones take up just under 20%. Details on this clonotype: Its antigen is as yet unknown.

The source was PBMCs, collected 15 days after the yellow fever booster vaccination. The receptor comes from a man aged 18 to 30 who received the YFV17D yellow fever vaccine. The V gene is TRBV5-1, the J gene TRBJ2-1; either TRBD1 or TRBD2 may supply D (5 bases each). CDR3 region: CASSLARGPYNEQFF. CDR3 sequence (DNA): TGCGCCAGCAGCTTGGCGAGGGGCCCCTACAATGAGCAGTTCTTC.